The entry below describes one T cell receptor beta chain. Profiling relied on immunoSEQ multiplex PCR, and the TCRdb table lists in-frame clones only, not all of them. Among about 600,000 clones listed, about 97% were seen once. The V end was cut by 6 bases, the J end by 8 bases, with 19 bases between. The CDR3 contains 14 residues. Germline V gene data show CDR1 as SQVTM and CDR2 as ANQGSEA. The source of the sample is a study of shared clonotypes between healthy human individuals. At the level of the study: CD8 memory received one plate per donor, CD8 naive two, CD4 memory three and CD4 naive three.

Source material: naive CD4+ T cells sorted from blood. Subset in this sample: CD45RA+ positively selected. The genes are TRBV29-1 and TRBJ2-2; weak D call: TRBD2 (6 bases). This TCR was recovered from a woman aged 25 to 39 in good health. CDR3 in DNA: TGCAGCGTAGTGGGGCGGGGAGCCATTGGGGAGCTGTTTTTT. It yields the protein CSVVGRGAIGELFF.